This T cell receptor (beta chain) stems from a study of beta chain features in type 1 diabetes (dated by TCRdb to 2016 to 2019). With regard to the full study: Mean age, gender distribution, total cell number and subset yield did not differ between patients and healthy donors. Across all samples, 90 million to 130 million sorted cells were examined, and cell number per subset correlated strongly with RNA yield. In the study, recently diagnosed type 1 diabetes patients and matched healthy donors were compared on the TCRB repertoires of their sorted circulating CD4+ T cell subsets. Regulatory and stem cell-like memory subsets were isolated from only 8 patients and about eight healthy donors, whereas naive and central memory subsets came from all 28 donors. Here is what the overall study found, with its caveats: A moderate but significant shortening of TCRB CDR3 length was observed in type 1 diabetes patients in all four CD4+ subsets. PCR might favor shorter templates, but patient and control samples were amplified and corrected together, so any skew would affect both groups equally. Sequencing cDNA rather than genomic DNA could over-represent highly expressing activated cells, although activation and CD3 levels did not differ between groups. The naive, central memory and regulatory TCRB repertoires appeared to resemble one another more closely among patients than among healthy donors. Because the HLA sub-analyses included only small numbers of individuals, any influence of HLA type on TCRB rearrangement was left unresolved. Fewer insertions and more nucleotide deletions at VDJ recombination sites were observed in patients with type 1 diabetes, implying thymic rearrangement abnormalities.

Notes on this clone: The antigen it recognizes is unknown. The record has no base qualities; no much larger clone is one base away.

The entire amount of isolated RNA was reverse transcribed using the High Capacity cDNA Reverse Transcription Kit, so the sequenced TCRB transcripts were expressed ones. Deep immunoSEQ sequencing was performed on naive, central memory and regulatory T cell samples, with an average of roughly 3.5 million total reads per sample. Sorted cells were lysed in RLT buffer, and RNA was extracted using DNase-treated RNeasy Micro or Mini kits according to cell number. To prevent cross-contamination, each cell subset was processed individually, whereas patient and healthy donor samples were processed jointly. Using the immunoSEQ multiplex PCR, TCRB sequences were amplified from cDNA into 87-bp fragments spanning the CDR3 region. The amplicons were sequenced using the Illumina HiSeq platform. In the source study's methods: Synthetic template baselines were used to correct PCR bias computationally, reads within Hamming distance 2 were collapsed, and singletons that could not be merged were discarded. Reads were aligned against IMGT so that V, D and J genes, CDR3 length and insertions or deletions at six rearrangement sites could be assigned. Within each subset, clonotype counts were normalized to sorted cell number, after which true diversity and Gini coefficients were computed with the tcR R package. The overlap coefficient, calculated on TCRB nucleotide sequences, was used to measure repertoire sharing. Here the immuneACCESS table is served through TCRdb, limited to in-frame sequences with V and J called. Missing clones are a known gap in these copies; in checked studies unresolved V genes cover under half, and the rest lacks a known reason. Clonal size and the V and J genes are those of that table, whereas D and trimming came from the DNA. Present in this sample are around 180,000 clones, under 9.5% of which were seen just once. The leading ten clones occupy under 0.6% of the sample.

A single peripheral blood draw of approximately 100 mL on average was collected from each donor into heparinised tubes. A BD FACSAria II and a panel including CD45RO, CCR7, CD25, CD127, CD95 and CD27 were used to sort naive, central memory, regulatory and stem cell-like memory CD4+ T cells. Purity was above 98% for every sorted population. PBMCs were isolated right away by Lymphoprep density gradient centrifugation and were stained directly, without culture. So that batch effects would be minimized, each experiment stained and sorted samples in pairs, pairing one healthy donor with one patient. Measured from the cysteine to the phenylalanine, the CDR3 is 15 residues long. Of the read, only the CDR3 DNA is kept; its 45 bases are in frame from base 1. Looking up the germline V gene yields CDR1 SNHLY and CDR2 FYNNEI. The junction shows trimming of 6 bases on V and 0 bases on J, plus 13 bases between the germline ends.

Sequencing was carried out using central memory CD4+ T cells from blood. This receptor was obtained from a young man with type 1 diabetes. The chain is made from TRBV2 and TRBJ2-3; the best D guess is TRBD2, with 5 bases matching. CDR3 sequence: CASSSDYSSTDTQYF. The nucleotide sequence reads TGTGCCAGCAGCTCAGACTACTCTAGCACAGATACGCAGTATTTT.